The clone carrying this T cell receptor beta chain has just one count. With a much larger clone just one base away, this may be a read error. Taking about 18-31 mg of unsorted bulk tissue, the authors co-extracted RNA and DNA. Cases comprised patients with primary liver carcinoma who received surgical resection. CDR1 is MDHEN, CDR2 SYDVKM, per germline. This CDR3 is 13 amino acids long. The V end was cut by 7 bases, the J end by 10 bases, with 19 bases between. This specimen comes from a study of tumor-infiltrating lymphocytes in primary liver carcinoma. Across the study: Men and women, 30 to 69 years of age, made up the patients.

Total RNA (around 510 ng) served as template for TCR beta cDNA synthesis primed by a constant-region primer. Modified slightly, ARM-PCR produced TCR beta libraries over three nested multiplex PCR rounds. PCR rounds one and two used TRBV1-TRBV30 forward primers with a C-beta reverse primer for 10 cycles each. Each CDR3 protein gets one entry after TCRdb re-called the multiplex PCR reads with MiXCR. The table lists under 200,000 distinct CDR3 sequences, around 85% of them singletons. The chain has TRBV28 and TRBJ1-1; maybe TRBD1 (5 bases). The sample comprised tumor tissue from primary liver carcinoma. The TCR sequence derives from a man aged 35 to 55 with primary liver carcinoma and hepatitis B virus infection. In nucleotides, the CDR3 is TGTGCCAGCAACCCTGGGACTCTCCTGGGAGCTTTCTTT. It yields the protein CASNPGTLLGAFF.